The 27 T cell receptor beta chains below come from one sample, sequenced in a study of blood T cell repertoires in COVID-19. The table came from immunoSEQ multiplex PCR; TCRdb's copy has only in-frame clones and leaves some out. The sample lists 65,000 to 90,000 clones; 70% to 80% were seen once. Sequencing input: peripheral blood. These receptors all come from a man aged 55 to 70 with active or convalescent COVID-19.

CDR3 nucleotides: TGTGCCAGCAGTGAAGCGCACGGGGGAATTAATGAAAAACTGTTTTTT. Residues: CASSEAHGGINEKLFF. V usage is TRBV6-1 and J usage is TRBJ1-4, with D tentatively TRBD1 (5 bases). With 0 bases removed from V and 4 bases from J, the gap between germline ends came to 12 bases. Germline-derived CDR1 and CDR2 are MNHNS and SASEGT. The CDR3 runs to 16 residues.

The chain employs TRBV9 and TRBJ2-1, with 11 bases identical to TRBD2. V shed 4 bases, J shed 9 bases, and the junction held 9 bases outside the gene matches. Germline-derived CDR1 and CDR2 are SGDLS and YYNGEE. The CDR3 extends over 15 amino acids. The chain's CDR3 is CASSFDSGGAFEQFF. The CDR3 nucleotides are TGTGCCAGCAGCTTCGATAGCGGGGGGGCATTTGAGCAGTTCTTC.

In this sample, this clone turned up a few times. V is TRBV23-1 and J is TRBJ1-2, with TRBD1 matching 12 bases. TRBV23-1 is known as an ORF, though its function is uncertain. This CDR3 has 16 residues. The ends lost 11 bases at V and 3 bases at J; junction bases unmatched: 13. The DNA of the CDR3 is TGCGCCCCCAGTCGACCCGGGACAGGGGGCTACTATGGCTACACCTTC. It codes for CAPSRPGTGGYYGYTF.

V is TRBV2 and J is TRBJ2-7; 8 bases agree with TRBD1. The germline V gene has CDR1 SNHLY and CDR2 FYNNEI. The CDR3 loop spans 15 amino acids. V lost 5 bases, J lost 4 bases, and 10 bases stayed unmatched. CDR3 DNA: TGTGCCAGCAGTTCAGGGGGCGGCGATCGGTACGAGCAGTACTTC. It yields the protein CASSSGGGDRYEQYF.

This clone was recorded a few times. The chain recombines TRBV19 with TRBJ1-1; D possibly corresponds to TRBD1 (6 bases). Trimming shortened V by 4 bases and J by 7 bases, and 22 bases separated the two germline ends. Germline loops: CDR1 LNHDA, CDR2 SQIVND (reference sequence). The CDR3 runs 16 residues. The CDR3 loop reads CASSSGWGTGMGEAFF. The CDR3 DNA follows: TGTGCCAGTAGTAGTGGCTGGGGAACAGGGATGGGTGAAGCTTTCTTT.

The CDR3 protein is CASSSRMQGLNPKETQYF. CDR3 nucleotides: TGTGCCAGCAGTTCCCGGATGCAGGGGCTAAATCCTAAAGAGACCCAGTACTTC. The J gene is TRBJ2-5, the V gene TRBV28; weak D call: TRBD1 (6 bases). Trimming stripped 4 bases from V and 3 bases from J, with 24 bases between. The CDR3 runs to 18 residues. Per the germline V gene, CDR1 is MDHEN and CDR2 is SYDVKM.

V gene TRBV14 combines with J gene TRBJ2-1; TRBD2 aligns across 11 bases. The germline CDR1 and CDR2 sequences are SGHDN and FVKESK. Trimming took 5 bases from V and 4 from J; bases not matched to a gene: 13. CDR3 size: 18 residues. The CDR3 loop is CASSTKGLAGGVYNEQFF. The CDR3 nucleotides read TGTGCCAGCAGCACCAAAGGGCTAGCGGGGGGTGTGTACAATGAGCAGTTCTTC.

V and J are TRBV10-3 and TRBJ1-2; 7 bases are shared with TRBD1. This CDR3 is built from 14 residues. Germline lookup yields CDR1 ENHRY and CDR2 SYGVKD. V lost 6 bases, J lost 4 bases, and 8 bases stayed unmatched. CDR3 nucleotide sequence: TGTGCCATCAGAGCCCAAGGGGACAGCTATGGCTACACCTTC. It encodes CAIRAQGDSYGYTF.

This clone was seen a handful of times. DNA for the CDR3: TGTGCCAGCAGCTCCAGACGGGTACACTATGGCTACACCTTC. Protein: CASSSRRVHYGYTF. V is TRBV5-4 and J is TRBJ1-2, with D unresolved. The V gene lost 3 bases and the J gene lost 3 bases, with 12 bases spanning the gap. CDR1 and CDR2 (germline): SGHNT, YYREEE (reference sequence). The CDR3 loop spans 14 amino acids.

This clone was detected many times. The chain has TRBV5-4 and TRBJ1-2, with a weak D call TRBD1 (6 bases). Germline CDR1 reads SGHNT; CDR2 reads YYREEE (reference sequence). V lost 3 bases and J lost 4, with 10 bases in between. The CDR3 runs 13 residues. The CDR3 DNA is TGTGCCAGCAGCTCCTCAGGGGCCTATGGCTACACCTTC. Translation: CASSSSGAYGYTF.

The chain uses TRBV4-2 and TRBJ1-1, with TRBD1 matching over 8 bases. Germline V gene lookup returns CDR1 LGHNA and CDR2 YNFKEQ. V trimming: 3 bases; J trimming: 0 bases; junction bases outside the gene matches: 6. This CDR3 contains 16 residues. The CDR3 is CASSQAGQGMNTEAFF. The CDR3 DNA is TGTGCCAGCAGCCAGGCCGGACAGGGAATGAACACTGAAGCTTTCTTT.

This chain links TRBV30 with TRBJ2-3; 7 positions match TRBD2. The CDR3 length is 13 residues. Germline V gene lookup returns CDR1 GTSNPN and CDR2 SVGIG (reference sequence). The junction had 10 bases not matched to a gene; V was cut back by 8 bases and J by 5 bases. This CDR3 is CASGAGMKDTQYF. CDR3 bases: TGTGCCAGCGGGGCGGGGATGAAAGATACGCAGTATTTT. The full variable domain, with the rest looked up from reference TRBV30 and TRBJ2-3, is SQTIHQWPATLVQPVGSPLSLECTVEGTSNPNLYWYRQAAGRGLQLLFYSVGIGQISSEVPQNLSASRPQDRQFILSSKKLLLSDSGFYLCASGAGMKDTQYFGPGTRLTVL.

V gene TRBV5-1 combines with J gene TRBJ2-3; the match to TRBD1 covers 10 bases. CDR1 is SGHRS, CDR2 YFSETQ, per germline. The CDR3 consists of 16 residues. Germline trimming cut 5 bases from V and 2 bases from J; bases unmatched to any gene: 8. The CDR3 spells CASSFSGTGATDTQYF. Written as DNA, the CDR3 is TGCGCCAGCAGTTTTTCCGGGACAGGGGCCACAGATACGCAGTATTTT.

J is TRBJ1-1 and V is TRBV6-2 or TRBV6-3, with 7 bases matching TRBD1. Germline V gives CDR1 MNHEY, CDR2 SVGEGT. V shed 2 bases, J shed 4 bases, and the junction held 4 bases outside the gene matches. The CDR3 totals 14 residues. CDR3: CASSYEGASTEAFF. The CDR3 region has the DNA TGTGCCAGCAGTTACGAGGGGGCGAGCACTGAAGCTTTCTTT.

J is TRBJ1-2 and V is TRBV7-9; D is ambiguous. This CDR3 is 14 amino acids long. Germline V gene sequence: CDR1 SEHNR, CDR2 FQNEAQ (reference sequence). The V end was cut by 6 bases, the J end by 6 bases, with 17 bases between. This CDR3 reads CASRRGLNVDGYTF. The CDR3 DNA is TGTGCCAGCAGGCGGGGTTTGAATGTTGATGGCTACACCTTC. The full variable domain, its missing parts supplied by reference TRBV7-9 and TRBJ1-2, is DTGVSQNPRHKITKRGQNVTFRCDPISEHNRLYWYRQTLGQGPEFLTYFQNEAQLEKSRLLSDRFSAERPKGSFSTLEIQRTEQGDSAMYLCASRRGLNVDGYTFGSGTRLTVV.

This clone has at least ten counts. The chain is built from TRBV28 and TRBJ2-7; TRBD2 agrees at 8 bases. CDR1 and CDR2 from the germline V gene are MDHEN and SYDVKM. The V gene end was trimmed by 6 bases and the J gene end by 0 bases; junction bases not matched to a gene: 7. The CDR3 runs 15 residues. The CDR3 DNA is TGTGCCAGCAGCAGCGGGGGTACTAGCTCCTACGAGCAGTACTTC. Residues: CASSSGGTSSYEQYF.

This clone occurred once. V usage is TRBV25-1 and J usage is TRBJ2-1, with D tentatively TRBD1 (5 bases). The CDR3 sequence is 15 residues long. The V gene lost 3 bases and the J gene lost 4 bases, with 13 bases spanning the gap. CDR1 and CDR2 (germline): MGHDK, SYGVNS. The CDR3 region is CASSEQGSEYNEQFF. CDR3 DNA sequence: TGTGCCAGCAGTGAGCAGGGCTCGGAATACAATGAGCAGTTCTTC.

V usage is TRBV7-3 and J usage is TRBJ1-2; the D is unclear. The CDR3 loop spans 13 amino acids. The germline gives CDR1 SGHTA, CDR2 FQGTGA. V lost 1 base to trimming and J lost 8 bases, with 11 bases between them. The CDR3 DNA sequence: TGTGCCAGCAGCTTAAGTTCCGGGATGGGCTACACCTTC. Translation gives CASSLSSGMGYTF.

This chain uses TRBV7-8 with TRBJ1-3; D is ambiguous. This CDR3 comprises 14 residues. The germline CDR1 and CDR2 sequences are SGHVS and FQNEAQ. The V end lost 3 bases, the J end lost 1 base, and 7 bases lay between the germline ends. The CDR3 protein is CASSLAGSGNTIYF. CDR3 coding DNA: TGTGCCAGCAGCTTGGCAGGTTCTGGAAACACCATATATTTT.

The V gene is TRBV28, the J gene TRBJ1-2; 11 nucleotides agree with TRBD1. V gave up 5 bases and J gave up 4 bases; unmatched junction bases: 3. The CDR3 covers 14 residues. From germline, CDR1 is MDHEN and CDR2 SYDVKM. In DNA, the CDR3 is TGTGCCAGCAGTCGGACAGGGGGCTTCTATGGCTACACCTTC. This codes for CASSRTGGFYGYTF.

The CDR3 loop reads CAWNRRDRGNGYTF. The CDR3 nucleotides read TGTGCCTGGAACCGCCGGGACAGGGGGAATGGCTACACCTTC. This chain links TRBV30 with TRBJ1-2; 11 positions agree with TRBD1. Germline assignment: CDR1 GTSNPN and CDR2 SVGIG (reference sequence). V was pared by 4 bases and J by 6 bases, with 7 bases of the junction left unmatched. The length of the CDR3 is 14 residues.

The chain links TRBV5-1 to TRBJ1-1, with a tentative D call TRBD1 (6 bases). Germline lookup yields CDR1 SGHRS and CDR2 YFSETQ. Trimming shortened V by 0 bases and J by 0 bases, and 9 bases separated the two germline ends. The CDR3 is 15 residues long. Written as DNA, the CDR3 is TGCGCCAGCAGCTTGGTACCAGGGGTGAACACTGAAGCTTTCTTT. This translates into CASSLVPGVNTEAFF.

This clone has only a few counts. V and J are TRBV4-3 and TRBJ1-4; the D is unclear. The germline V gene encodes CDR1 LGHNA and CDR2 YSLEER. The CDR3 has 16 amino acids. Trimming took off 5 bases at V and 0 bases at J, with 13 bases between the two ends. The CDR3 DNA reads as TGCGCCAGCAGCACTAACTCCTTTGCAACTAATGAAAAACTGTTTTTT. It codes for CASSTNSFATNEKLFF.

The V gene is TRBV24-1, the J gene TRBJ2-7, with a possible D match to TRBD1 (6 bases). The CDR3 runs 15 residues. V lost 4 bases to trimming and J lost 2 bases, with 14 bases between them. Germline loops: CDR1 KGHDR, CDR2 SFDVKD. The CDR3 DNA reads as TGTGCCACCAGTGACCCGAGGCCAGGGGCCTACGAGCAGTACTTC. This gives the protein CATSDPRPGAYEQYF.

This CDR3 reads CASSVTAVGTGNTIYF. DNA for the CDR3: TGTGCCAGCAGCGTGACGGCAGTAGGGACAGGAAACACCATATATTTT. The rearrangement joins TRBV7-8 to TRBJ1-3; maybe TRBD1 (6 bases). The CDR3 length is 16 residues. Germline loops: CDR1 SGHVS, CDR2 FQNEAQ. Trimming removed 5 bases from V and 4 bases from J, with 18 bases in between. Supplemented by reference TRBV7-8 and TRBJ1-3, the full variable domain reads GAGVSQSPRYKVAKRGQDVALRCDPISGHVSLFWYQQALGQGPEFLTYFQNEAQLDKSGLPSDRFFAERPEGSVSTLKIQRTQQEDSAVYLCASSVTAVGTGNTIYFGEGSWLTVV.

This chain uses TRBV30 with TRBJ2-5; 7 positions match TRBD1. Germline V CDR1 and CDR2: GTSNPN, SVGIG (reference sequence). The CDR3 spans 11 residues. V lost 2 bases, J lost 12 bases, and 6 bases stayed unmatched. In DNA, the CDR3 is TGTGCCTGGAGTACCCGTGACAGGGAGTACTTC. It yields the protein CAWSTRDREYF. Variable domain in full (rest from reference TRBV30 and TRBJ2-5): SQTIHQWPATLVQPVGSPLSLECTVEGTSNPNLYWYRQAAGRGLQLLFYSVGIGQISSEVPQNLSASRPQDRQFILSSKKLLLSDSGFYLCAWSTRDREYFGPGTRLLVL.

The V gene is TRBV12-3 or TRBV12-4, the J gene TRBJ1-5, with D possibly being TRBD1 (5 bases). The ends were cut back, 3 bases at V and 4 bases at J, with 7 bases in the middle. There are 13 residues in the CDR3. The CDR3 sequence is CASSFQGNQPQHF. CDR3 coding DNA: TGTGCCAGCAGTTTTCAGGGTAATCAGCCCCAGCATTTT.